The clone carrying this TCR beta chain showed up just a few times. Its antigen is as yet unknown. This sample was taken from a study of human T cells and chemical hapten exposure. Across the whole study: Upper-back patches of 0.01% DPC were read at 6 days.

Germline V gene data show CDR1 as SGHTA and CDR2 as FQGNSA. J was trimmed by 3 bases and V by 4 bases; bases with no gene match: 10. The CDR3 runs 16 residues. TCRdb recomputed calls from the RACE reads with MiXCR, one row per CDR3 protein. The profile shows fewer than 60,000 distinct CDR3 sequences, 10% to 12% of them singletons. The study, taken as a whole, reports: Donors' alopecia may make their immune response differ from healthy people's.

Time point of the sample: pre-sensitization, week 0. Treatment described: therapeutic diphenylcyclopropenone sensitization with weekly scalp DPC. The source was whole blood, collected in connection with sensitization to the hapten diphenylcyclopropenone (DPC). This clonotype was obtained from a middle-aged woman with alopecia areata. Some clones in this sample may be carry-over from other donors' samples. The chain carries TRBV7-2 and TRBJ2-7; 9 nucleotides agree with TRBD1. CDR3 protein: CASSYHRGHKGYEQYF. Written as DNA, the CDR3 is TGTGCCAGCAGCTACCACAGGGGGCATAAGGGCTACGAGCAGTACTTC.